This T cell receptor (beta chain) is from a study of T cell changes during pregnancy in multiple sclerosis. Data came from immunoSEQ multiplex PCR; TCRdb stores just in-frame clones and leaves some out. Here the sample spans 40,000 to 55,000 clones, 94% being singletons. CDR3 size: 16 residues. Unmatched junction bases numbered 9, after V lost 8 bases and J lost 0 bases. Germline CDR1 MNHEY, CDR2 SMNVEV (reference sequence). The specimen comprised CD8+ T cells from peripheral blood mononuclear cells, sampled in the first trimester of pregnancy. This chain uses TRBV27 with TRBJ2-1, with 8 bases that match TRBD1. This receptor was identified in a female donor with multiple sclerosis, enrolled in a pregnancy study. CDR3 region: CASYSPGGASYNEQFF. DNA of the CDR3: TGTGCCAGCTATTCCCCAGGGGGCGCCTCCTACAATGAGCAGTTCTTC.